These 17 T cell receptor beta chains were all obtained from the same sample, sequenced in a study of T cells in Graves' hyperthyroidism and ophthalmopathy. The CDR3 regions of TCR beta were amplified from RNA transcripts. TCR CDR3 underwent first-round RT-PCR with the HTBI primer set. From the multiplex PCR reads, TCRdb called clonotypes with MiXCR, one entry per CDR3 protein. The profile covers 350,000 to 400,000 distinct CDR3 sequences, with 15% appearing a single time and 32% taken by the ten largest. Material for sequencing was blood. Every receptor here comes from a woman aged 30 to 39 with Graves' hyperthyroidism.

Concerning this clonotype: Germline is not matched at one junction end, which may reflect a read error. The gene calls are TRBV29-1 and TRBJ2-1, with TRBD2 identical over 7 bases. The germline V gene has CDR1 SQVTM and CDR2 ANQGSEA. The CDR3 consists of 14 residues. The DNA for the CDR3 is TGCAGCGTTGAACTAGCGGAGGCTTACAATGAGCAGTTCTTT. It encodes CSVELAEAYNEQFF.

This clonotype was observed a single time. Here the CDR3 reads CASSLNAGGLETQYF. DNA for the CDR3: TGTGCCAGCAGCTTAAACGCAGGGGGTCTGGAGACCCAGTACTTC. This chain links TRBV2 with TRBJ2-5; 7 bases line up with TRBD1. V dropped 6 bases and J dropped 5; count of bases not matched to a gene: 12. The germline V gene has CDR1 SNHLY and CDR2 FYNNEI. This CDR3 has 15 amino acids.

The chain combines TRBV9 with TRBJ2-5; 7 bases are a match to TRBD1. V dropped 3 bases and J dropped 2; count of bases not matched to a gene: 7. The CDR3 is 15 residues long. Per the germline V gene, CDR1 is SGDLS and CDR2 is YYNGEE. This CDR3 is CASSETGARQETQYF. The CDR3 DNA reads TGTGCCAGCAGCGAAACAGGGGCGCGTCAAGAGACCCAGTACTTC.

This clonotype was counted a few times. V is TRBV6-1 and J is TRBJ2-6; D is ambiguous. V shed 4 bases and J shed 1 base, with 8 bases lying between them. The CDR3 length is 15 residues. From germline, CDR1 is MNHNS and CDR2 SASEGT. CDR3 sequence reads: CASSALNSGANVLTF. The CDR3 coding sequence is TGTGCCAGCAGTGCCCTCAATTCTGGGGCCAACGTCCTGACTTTC.

This sequence joins TRBV28 and TRBJ2-7; 8 bases match TRBD2. CDR3 length: 15 amino acids. Unmatched junction bases numbered 10, after V lost 8 bases and J lost 1 base. Germline V gene data show CDR1 as MDHEN and CDR2 as SYDVKM. This chain's CDR3 is CASLSAGGSSYEQYF. The CDR3 DNA reads TGTGCCAGCCTGTCCGCGGGAGGTAGTTCCTACGAGCAGTACTTC.

This clonotype was picked up many times. The J gene is TRBJ1-1, the V gene TRBV29-1; D may be TRBD1 (6 bases). The CDR3 sequence is 14 residues long. The V gene lost 6 bases and the J gene lost 4 bases, with 18 bases spanning the gap. Germline V gene data show CDR1 as SQVTM and CDR2 as ANQGSEA. The CDR3 DNA follows: TGCAGCGTACGGACAGAAAGGGATGGCACTGAAGCTTTCTTT. It encodes CSVRTERDGTEAFF. Complete variable domain (other parts from reference TRBV29-1 and TRBJ1-1): SAVISQKPSRDICQRGTSLTIQCQVDSQVTMMFWYRQQPGQSLTLIATANQGSEATYESGFVIDKFPISRPNLTFSTLTVSNMSPEDSSIYLCSVRTERDGTEAFFGQGTRLTVV.

There are many counts of this clonotype. The chain employs TRBV11-2 and TRBJ2-3; 12 nucleotides align to TRBD2. With 3 bases clipped from V and 4 bases from J, the junction kept 5 bases outside the gene matches. This CDR3 spans 16 amino acids. CDR1 SGHAT and CDR2 FQNNGV come from the germline V gene. The chain's CDR3 is CASSFTSGGRPDTQYF. As DNA, the CDR3 is TGTGCCAGCAGCTTTACTAGCGGGGGGCGCCCAGATACGCAGTATTTT.

The rearrangement uses TRBV29-1 and TRBJ1-2; tentative D call: TRBD1 (6 bases). This CDR3 region has 15 residues. V was pared by 3 bases and J by 2 bases, with 16 bases between. The germline V gene encodes CDR1 SQVTM and CDR2 ANQGSEA. The CDR3 sequence is CSVDPRDTRNYGYTF. CDR3 nucleotide sequence: TGCAGCGTTGACCCTCGGGACACTAGAAACTATGGCTACACCTTC. The full variable domain, with the rest looked up from reference TRBV29-1 and TRBJ1-2, is SAVISQKPSRDICQRGTSLTIQCQVDSQVTMMFWYRQQPGQSLTLIATANQGSEATYESGFVIDKFPISRPNLTFSTLTVSNMSPEDSSIYLCSVDPRDTRNYGYTFGSGTRLTVV.

This clonotype has only a few counts. The V gene is TRBV28, the J gene TRBJ2-2, with D maybe TRBD2 (6 bases). Germline V lookup: CDR1 MDHEN, CDR2 SYDVKM. The CDR3 extends over 16 amino acids. Trimming cost V 7 bases and J 5 bases, with 20 bases left between them. The CDR3 nucleotides are TGTGCCAGCACAAACGCCGGGACGGCGGGGACCGGGGAGCTGTTTTTT. Translation gives CASTNAGTAGTGELFF.

V gene TRBV29-1 combines with J gene TRBJ2-1; 9 nucleotides match TRBD2. This CDR3 comprises 16 residues. Trimming at V came to 2 bases and at J to 1 base, leaving 6 bases not matched to a gene. In germline, CDR1 is SQVTM, CDR2 ANQGSEA. For the CDR3, the DNA is TGCAGCGTTGAATATGTTAGCGGGAGTTCCTACAATGAGCAGTTCTTC. It is translated as CSVEYVSGSSYNEQFF.

The chain couples TRBV19 to TRBJ2-6, with D possibly being TRBD1 (5 bases). The germline CDR1 and CDR2 sequences are LNHDA and SQIVND (reference sequence). The CDR3 runs to 15 residues. The V and J ends lost 6 bases and 1 base respectively, with 10 bases between them. CDR3 sequence reads: CASSVQGSGANVLTF. The CDR3 coding sequence is TGTGCCAGTAGCGTCCAGGGATCTGGGGCCAACGTCCTGACTTTC.

This clonotype was counted at least ten times. The J gene is TRBJ2-3, the V gene TRBV5-1; 10 nucleotides align to TRBD2. Per the germline V gene, CDR1 is SGHRS and CDR2 is YFSETQ. The J segment lost 11 bases and the V segment lost 1 base, leaving 13 bases of the junction unmatched. This CDR3 has 16 residues. CDR3 in amino acids: CASSLTLAGPVYEQYF. The CDR3 region has the DNA TGCGCCAGCAGCTTGACACTAGCGGGGCCGGTCTATGAGCAGTATTTT.

This clonotype was counted between two and nine times. The chain combines TRBV11-2 with TRBJ1-4; D gene ambiguous. Trimming left V 5 bases short and J 1 base short, with 11 bases between. The CDR3 sequence is 15 residues long. The germline CDR1 and CDR2 sequences are SGHAT and FQNNGV. The DNA of the CDR3 is TGTGCCAGCAGCAGCATGGGTGGAACTAATGAAAAACTGTTTTTT. Protein: CASSSMGGTNEKLFF.

Concerning this clonotype: A much bigger clone sits one base away, suggesting this may be a read error. This rearrangement joins TRBV18 to TRBJ2-1, with a weak D call TRBD2 (6 bases). Germline loops: CDR1 KGHSH, CDR2 LQKENI. V was cut by 2 bases and J by 7 bases, with 15 bases left in between. The CDR3 is made up of 15 amino acids. Here the CDR3 DNA reads TGTGCCAGCTCACCAAAGGACGGGAGACGGAATGAGCAGTTCTTC. The encoded protein is CASSPKDGRRNEQFF.

The chain employs TRBV18 and TRBJ1-6; 7 nucleotides agree with TRBD1. There are 16 residues in the CDR3. The V segment lost 0 bases and the J segment 9 bases; nucleotides outside the gene matches: 8. Germline CDR1 and CDR2: KGHSH and LQKENI. The CDR3 DNA reads TGTGCCAGCTCACCACCTATAACAGGGGTTGGTTCACCCCTCCACTTT. Translation: CASSPPITGVGSPLHF. Full variable domain (remainder filled in from reference TRBV18 and TRBJ1-6): NAGVMQNPRHLVRRRGQEARLRCSPMKGHSHVYWYRQLPEEGLKFMVYLQKENIIDESGMPKERFSAEFPKEGPSILRIQQVVRGDSAAYFCASSPPITGVGSPLHFGNGTRLTVT.

V gene TRBV5-6 combines with J gene TRBJ2-1; possibly TRBD2 for D (6 bases). Per the germline V gene, CDR1 is SGHDT and CDR2 is YYEEEE. The CDR3 runs 15 residues. V dropped 0 bases and J dropped 3 bases, with 10 bases sitting between them. This CDR3 is CASSLVGGDYNEQFF. As DNA, the CDR3 is TGTGCCAGCAGCTTGGTCGGCGGGGACTACAATGAGCAGTTCTTC.

This clonotype was seen many times. V is TRBV7-9 and J is TRBJ2-1; 10 bases agree with TRBD2. Germline CDR1 and CDR2: SEHNR and FQNEAQ (reference sequence). The V segment lost 4 bases and the J segment 8 bases; nucleotides outside the gene matches: 8. The CDR3 runs to 15 residues. The CDR3 region is CASSWLAGVIHEQFF. In DNA, the CDR3 is TGTGCCAGCAGCTGGCTAGCGGGAGTTATCCATGAGCAGTTCTTC.